Many counts were recorded for the clone carrying this T cell receptor (beta chain). This sample was included in a study of T-cell reconstitution after alpha-beta-depleted transplantation in children. Unique molecular identifiers tagged the TCRbeta library. MiXCR, run by TCRdb on the PCR reads, gives a single entry per CDR3 protein. Here the sample spans 190,000 or so distinct CDR3 sequences, roughly 6.8% being singletons. Germline-derived CDR1 and CDR2 are DFQATT and SNEGSKA (reference sequence). The ends were cut back, 4 bases at V and 5 bases at J, with 14 bases in the middle. The CDR3 extends over 13 amino acids.

The sequence was collected from a human donor who donated a stem cell graft to a child with Wiskott-Aldrich syndrome. The material was PBMCs from the stem cell graft donor, obtained from the stem cell graft. J is TRBJ1-2 and V is TRBV20-1, with a weak D call TRBD1 (6 bases). DNA for the CDR3: TGCAGTGCTAACAGGGCCCGGGAGTATGGCTACACCTTC. This encodes CSANRAREYGYTF.